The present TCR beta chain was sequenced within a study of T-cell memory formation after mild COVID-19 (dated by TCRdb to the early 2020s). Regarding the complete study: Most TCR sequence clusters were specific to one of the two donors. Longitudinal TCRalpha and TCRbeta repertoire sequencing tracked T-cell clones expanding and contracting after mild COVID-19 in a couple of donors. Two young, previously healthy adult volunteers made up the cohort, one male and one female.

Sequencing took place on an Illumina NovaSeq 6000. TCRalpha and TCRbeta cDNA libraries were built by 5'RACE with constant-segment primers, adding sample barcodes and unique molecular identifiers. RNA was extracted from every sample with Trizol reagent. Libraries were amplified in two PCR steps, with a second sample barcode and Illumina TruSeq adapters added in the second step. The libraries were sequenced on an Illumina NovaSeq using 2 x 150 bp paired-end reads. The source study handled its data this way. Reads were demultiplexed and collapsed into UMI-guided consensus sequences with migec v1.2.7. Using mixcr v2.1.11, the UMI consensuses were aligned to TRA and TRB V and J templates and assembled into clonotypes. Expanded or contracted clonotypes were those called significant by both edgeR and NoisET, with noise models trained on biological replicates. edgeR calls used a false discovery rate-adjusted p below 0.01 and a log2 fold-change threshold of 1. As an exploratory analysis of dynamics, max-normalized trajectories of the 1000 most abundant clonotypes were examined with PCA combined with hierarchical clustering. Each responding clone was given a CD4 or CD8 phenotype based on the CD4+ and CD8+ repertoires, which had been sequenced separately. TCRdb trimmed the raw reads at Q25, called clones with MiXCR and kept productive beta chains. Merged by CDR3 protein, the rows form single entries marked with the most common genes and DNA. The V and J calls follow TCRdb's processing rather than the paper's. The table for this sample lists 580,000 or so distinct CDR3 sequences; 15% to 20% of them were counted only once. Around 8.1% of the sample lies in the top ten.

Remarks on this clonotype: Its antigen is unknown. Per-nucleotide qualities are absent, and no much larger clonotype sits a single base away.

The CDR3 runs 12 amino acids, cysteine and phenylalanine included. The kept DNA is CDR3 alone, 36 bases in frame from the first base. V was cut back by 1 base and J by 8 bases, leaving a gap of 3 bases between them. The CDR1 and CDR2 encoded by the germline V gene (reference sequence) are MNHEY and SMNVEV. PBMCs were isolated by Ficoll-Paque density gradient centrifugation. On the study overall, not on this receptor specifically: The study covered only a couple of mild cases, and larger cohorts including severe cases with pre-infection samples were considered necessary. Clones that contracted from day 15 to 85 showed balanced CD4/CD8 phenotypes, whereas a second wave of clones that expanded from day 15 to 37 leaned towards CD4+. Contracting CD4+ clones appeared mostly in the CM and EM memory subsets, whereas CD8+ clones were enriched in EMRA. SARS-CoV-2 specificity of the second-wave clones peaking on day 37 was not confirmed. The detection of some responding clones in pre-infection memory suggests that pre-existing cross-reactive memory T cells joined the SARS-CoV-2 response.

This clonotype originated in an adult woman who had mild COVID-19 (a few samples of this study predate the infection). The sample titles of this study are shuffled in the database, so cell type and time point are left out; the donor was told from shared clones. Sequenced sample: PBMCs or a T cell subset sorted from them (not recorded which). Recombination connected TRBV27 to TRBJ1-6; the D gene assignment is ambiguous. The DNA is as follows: TGTGCCAGCAGTTTATTGGATTCACCCCTCCACTTT. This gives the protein CASSLLDSPLHF.